Shown below are 16 T cell receptor beta chains from a single sample sequenced in a study of OX40 agonist ivuxolimab in advanced cancers. The repertoire was sequenced with immunoSEQ multiplex PCR; TCRdb's copy has only in-frame clones and lacks some. The sample has some 65,000 clones, around 87% seen once. Specimen: CD4+ or CD8+ T cells sorted from blood, collected in a trial of the OX40 agonist ivuxolimab. These receptors all stem from an adult with an advanced solid tumor such as melanoma, head and neck, liver or kidney cancer.

V usage is TRBV19 and J usage is TRBJ2-1; 7 positions agree with TRBD2. Germline CDR1 LNHDA, CDR2 SQIVND (reference sequence). The CDR3 totals 19 residues. Losses at the gene ends were 6 bases for V and 6 bases for J; bases not matched to a gene: 23. Here the CDR3 reads CASSPHSRGLGGMVNEQFF. CDR3 sequence (DNA): TGTGCCAGTAGCCCCCATTCACGGGGCTTGGGGGGGATGGTCAATGAGCAGTTCTTC.

The rearrangement uses TRBV6-5 and TRBJ1-2; D gene ambiguous. Trimming took 10 bases from V and 3 from J, leaving 15 bases between them. The length of the CDR3 is 13 residues. The germline gives CDR1 MNHEY, CDR2 SVGAGI. CDR3 sequence: CATRDPGHYGYTF. CDR3 DNA: TGTGCCACACGCGACCCCGGTCACTATGGCTACACCTTC.

The chain is built from TRBV5-1 and TRBJ2-2, with TRBD2 matching over 9 bases. This CDR3 has 15 residues. V trimming: 6 bases; J trimming: 3 bases; junction bases outside the gene matches: 6. The germline V gene has CDR1 SGHRS and CDR2 YFSETQ. The CDR3, as DNA: TGCGCCAGCACCCTTAGCGGGGGTTACACCGGGGAGCTGTTTTTT. Its protein is CASTLSGGYTGELFF.

V gene TRBV5-4 combines with J gene TRBJ2-3; 12 bases are shared with TRBD2. From germline, CDR1 is SGHNT and CDR2 YYREEE (reference sequence). CDR3 length: 17 residues. Trimming took 3 bases from V and 2 from J; bases not matched to a gene: 7. CDR3 nucleotide sequence: TGTGCCAGCAGCTCAGTCGGGACTAGCGGGTTCACAGATACGCAGTATTTT. Protein sequence: CASSSVGTSGFTDTQYF.

The chain uses TRBV11-3 and TRBJ2-3; 11 nucleotides align to TRBD2. Trimming took 4 bases from V and 11 from J; bases not matched to a gene: 8. Germline lookup yields CDR1 SGHNT and CDR2 YENEEA. This CDR3 has 14 amino acids. DNA for the CDR3: TGTGCCAGCAGCTCTCTCCCGACTAGCGGGGTGCAGTATTTT. It is translated as CASSSLPTSGVQYF.

The chain joins TRBV6-1 to TRBJ2-2; D might be TRBD1 or TRBD2, each matching 6 bases. From germline, CDR1 is MNHNS and CDR2 SASEGT. The CDR3 is 15 amino acids. V lost 4 bases to trimming and J lost 4 bases, with 13 bases between them. CDR3 DNA sequence: TGTGCCAGCAGTGGACGGGGGCCCCCCACCGGGGAGCTGTTTTTT. Translation gives CASSGRGPPTGELFF.

The V gene is TRBV28, the J gene TRBJ2-1; D may be TRBD1 (7 bases). The V and J ends lost 7 bases and 5 bases respectively, with 21 bases between them. The CDR3 covers 16 residues. Looked up from germline, CDR1 is MDHEN and CDR2 is SYDVKM. The CDR3 protein is CASIFRGVDYHNEQFF. In DNA, the CDR3 is TGTGCCAGCATCTTCAGGGGGGTGGATTATCACAATGAGCAGTTCTTC. The full variable domain, completed using reference TRBV28 and TRBJ2-1, is DVKVTQSSRYLVKRTGEKVFLECVQDMDHENMFWYRQDPGLGLRLIYFSYDVKMKEKGDIPEGYSVSREKKERFSLILESASTNQTSMYLCASIFRGVDYHNEQFFGPGTRLTVL.

The J gene is TRBJ2-1, the V gene TRBV7-2; maybe TRBD1 (6 bases). Germline V gene data show CDR1 as SGHTA and CDR2 as FQGNSA. The CDR3 runs to 12 residues. Trimming shortened V by 3 bases and J by 8 bases, and 8 bases separated the two germline ends. CDR3 residues: CASSFQGYEQFF. The CDR3 bases are TGTGCCAGCAGCTTCCAGGGGTATGAGCAGTTCTTC.

The V call is TRBV5-1, the J call TRBJ1-2, with D possibly matching TRBD1 (6 bases). From germline, CDR1 is SGHRS and CDR2 YFSETQ. The V end lost 0 bases, the J end lost 6 bases, and 15 bases lay between the germline ends. The CDR3 spans 15 residues. This chain's CDR3 is CASSLVTGNLDGYTF. The CDR3, as DNA: TGCGCCAGCAGCTTGGTTACAGGGAACTTGGATGGCTACACCTTC.

This rearrangement joins TRBV7-6 to TRBJ2-2, with 12 positions matching TRBD2. Trimming removed 5 bases from V and 7 bases from J; junction bases left unmatched: 14. CDR3 length: 18 amino acids. CDR1 and CDR2 (germline): SGHVS, FNYEAQ. The CDR3 here is CASSRGTSGGSRGGELFF. The CDR3 coding sequence is TGTGCCAGCAGCCGAGGCACTAGCGGGGGGTCGAGGGGCGGGGAGCTGTTTTTT. Full variable domain (rest looked up from reference TRBV7-6 and TRBJ2-2): GAGVSQSPRYKVTKRGQDVALRCDPISGHVSLYWYRQALGQGPEFLTYFNYEAQQDKSGLPNDRFSAERPEGSISTLTIQRTEQRDSAMYRCASSRGTSGGSRGGELFFGEGSRLTVL.

The J gene is TRBJ2-3, the V gene TRBV4-1, with 7 bases lining up with TRBD1. Germline-derived CDR1 and CDR2 are MGHRA and YSYEKL. The CDR3 has 16 residues. V was clipped by 0 bases and J by 2 bases; unmatched bases: 5. DNA for the CDR3: TGCGCCAGCAGCCAAGATAATGGACAGGCCACAGATACGCAGTATTTT. Protein sequence: CASSQDNGQATDTQYF.

The V gene is TRBV27, the J gene TRBJ2-4, with D perhaps matching TRBD2 (6 bases). V lost 0 bases to trimming and J lost 0 bases, with 21 bases between them. Germline CDR1 is MNHEY and CDR2 is SMNVEV (reference sequence). There are 20 residues in the CDR3. The CDR3 DNA follows: TGTGCCAGCAGTTTATCCGCTTTAGGAGGGTCTGGGGGAGCCAAAAACATTCAGTACTTC. Its protein is CASSLSALGGSGGAKNIQYF.

The table lists this clone with a count of one. The V call is TRBV19, the J call TRBJ2-2; D remains ambiguous. Trimming removed 3 bases at V and 0 bases at J, with 8 bases between. The CDR3 is 15 amino acids. Per germline, CDR1 LNHDA and CDR2 SQIVND (reference sequence). The CDR3 sequence is CASSIRSANTGELFF. The CDR3 region has the DNA TGTGCCAGTAGTATTCGGTCTGCGAACACCGGGGAGCTGTTTTTT.

This clone came up a few times. V gene TRBV27 combines with J gene TRBJ2-5, with 8 bases aligning to TRBD2. Germline V lookup: CDR1 MNHEY, CDR2 SMNVEV (reference sequence). V trimming: 4 bases; J trimming: 1 base; junction bases outside the gene matches: 8. There are 16 residues in the CDR3. The CDR3 spells CASSSGTRGGQETQYF. The DNA for the CDR3 is TGTGCCAGCAGTTCCGGGACTAGGGGGGGCCAAGAGACCCAGTACTTC.

J is TRBJ2-3 and V is TRBV7-8, with TRBD2 matching 10 bases. Per the germline V gene, CDR1 is SGHVS and CDR2 is FQNEAQ. This CDR3 contains 16 residues. Unmatched junction bases numbered 8, after V lost 4 bases and J lost 4 bases. The CDR3 coding sequence is TGTGCCAGCAGCTCCGGGACTAGCGCATGGGCAGATACGCAGTATTTT. It specifies CASSSGTSAWADTQYF.

CDR3 DNA sequence: TGCAGCGTTGAAGATACTAGCGGAACGTTCTGGGAGCAGTTCTTC. Its protein product is CSVEDTSGTFWEQFF. The chain couples TRBV29-1 to TRBJ2-1; 8 bases are a match to TRBD2. Germline assignment: CDR1 SQVTM and CDR2 ANQGSEA. After removal of 0 bases from V and 10 bases from J, the junction contained 11 bases not matched to a gene. The CDR3 is 15 residues long.